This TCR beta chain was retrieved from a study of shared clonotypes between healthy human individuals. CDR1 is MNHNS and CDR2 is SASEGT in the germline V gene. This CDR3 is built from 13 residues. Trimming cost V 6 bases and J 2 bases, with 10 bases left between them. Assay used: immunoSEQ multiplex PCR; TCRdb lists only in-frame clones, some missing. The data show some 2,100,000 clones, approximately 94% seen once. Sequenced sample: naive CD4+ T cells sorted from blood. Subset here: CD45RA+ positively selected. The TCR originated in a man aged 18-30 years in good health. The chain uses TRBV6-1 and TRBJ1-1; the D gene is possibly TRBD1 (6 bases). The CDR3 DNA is TGTGCCAGCAGAGGGGGGTCCAACACTGAAGCTTTCTTT. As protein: CASRGGSNTEAFF.